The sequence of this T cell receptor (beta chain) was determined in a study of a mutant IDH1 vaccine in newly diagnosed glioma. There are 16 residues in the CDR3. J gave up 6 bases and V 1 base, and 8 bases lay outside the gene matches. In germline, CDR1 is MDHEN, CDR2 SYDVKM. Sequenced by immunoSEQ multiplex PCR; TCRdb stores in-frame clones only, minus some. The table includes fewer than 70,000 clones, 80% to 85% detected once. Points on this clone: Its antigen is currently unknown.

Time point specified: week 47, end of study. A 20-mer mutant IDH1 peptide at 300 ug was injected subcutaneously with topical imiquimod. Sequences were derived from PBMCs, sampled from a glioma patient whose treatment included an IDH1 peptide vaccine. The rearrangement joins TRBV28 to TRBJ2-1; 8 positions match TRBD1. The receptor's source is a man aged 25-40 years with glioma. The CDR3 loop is CASSLYQGAPSNEQFF. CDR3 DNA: TGTGCCAGCAGTTTATATCAGGGGGCACCGTCCAATGAGCAGTTCTTC.